This is a list of T cell receptor beta chains from one sample in a study of cytomegalovirus exposure and HLA in healthy donors. The assay was immunoSEQ multiplex PCR, and TCRdb's table has in-frame clones only and misses some. The sample records tens of thousands of clones, about 89% being singletons. The sample consisted of PBMCs. The receptors come from a young man in good health and CMV-seropositive. Both conserved end residues are part of each CDR3. D genes are given only for firm matches. Only some rows state a clone size, as once, few, many or a class for expanded clones.

>TRBV30|12|NA|TRBJ2-5|NA
CAWRPGHSTQYF
TGTGCCTGGAGACCGGGACACTCGACCCAGTACTTC
>TRBV4-1|20|TRBD2|TRBJ2-1|NA
CASSLAGGESYVNSYNEQFF
TGCGCCAGCAGCCTAGCGGGAGGGGAGTCATACGTAAACTCCTACAATGAGCAGTTCTTC
>TRBV7-9|14|NA|TRBJ2-3|NA
CASSLRGPGDTQYF
TGTGCCAGCAGCTTAAGAGGCCCTGGGGATACGCAGTATTTT
>TRBV27|14|NA|TRBJ2-5|NA
CASNPTGVGETQYF
TGTGCCAGCAACCCTACGGGGGTGGGAGAGACCCAGTACTTC
>TRBV5-1|17|NA|TRBJ1-1|NA
CASSPREGRGWAPEAFF
TGCGCCAGCAGCCCACGTGAGGGGAGGGGATGGGCGCCTGAAGCTTTCTTT
>TRBV7-9|14|NA|TRBJ1-2|NA
CASSPWTDSYGYTF
TGTGCCAGCAGCCCCTGGACAGATAGCTATGGCTACACCTTC
>TRBV6-5|13|TRBD1|TRBJ1-2|once
CASSSEQTGDYTF
TGTGCCAGCAGTTCCGAGCAGACAGGGGACTACACCTTC
>TRBV6-6|13|TRBD2|TRBJ2-7|NA
CASTWAGAYEQYF
TGTGCCAGCACTTGGGCGGGAGCCTACGAGCAGTACTTC
>TRBV28|16|NA|TRBJ1-1|NA
CASSLTLGAPNTEAFF
TGTGCCAGCAGTTTAACCTTGGGGGCCCCGAACACTGAAGCTTTCTTT
>TRBV6-1|15|TRBD1|TRBJ1-5|NA
CASSVQGVSNQPQHF
TGTGCCAGCAGTGTCCAGGGGGTATCCAATCAGCCCCAGCATTTT
>TRBV5-1|14|NA|TRBJ2-7|NA
CASSSVGNLYEQYF
TGCGCCAGCAGCTCGGTGGGCAACCTCTACGAGCAGTACTTC
>TRBV5-1|15|NA|TRBJ2-7|NA
CASSLWSDISYEQYF
TGCGCCAGCAGCTTATGGTCGGACATCTCCTACGAGCAGTACTTC
>TRBV5-1|15|NA|TRBJ1-1|NA
CASRPGGPSETEAFF
TGCGCCAGCAGGCCGGGGGGACCTTCCGAAACTGAAGCTTTCTTT
>TRBV7-9|14|TRBD2|TRBJ2-7|NA
CASGGSGGLDEQYF
TGTGCCAGCGGGGGGTCGGGGGGTTTAGACGAGCAGTACTTC
>TRBV5-1|14|NA|TRBJ2-3|NA
CASSLDPAADTQYF
TGCGCCAGCAGCTTAGACCCTGCGGCAGATACGCAGTATTTT
>TRBV7-9|15|TRBD2|TRBJ2-7|NA
CASSYSSGRADEQYF
TGTGCCAGCAGCTATTCTAGCGGGAGGGCCGACGAGCAGTACTTC
>TRBV5-6|14|TRBD1|TRBJ2-5|NA
CASSLVDRGETQYF
TGTGCCAGCAGCTTGGTGGACAGGGGAGAGACCCAGTACTTC
>TRBV5-1|14|TRBD1|TRBJ2-5|NA
CASSHGQGWETQYF
TGCGCCAGCAGCCACGGACAGGGGTGGGAGACCCAGTACTTC
>TRBV4-2|14|NA|TRBJ2-7|NA
CASSQEVTGYEQYF
TGTGCCAGCAGCCAAGAGGTGACAGGTTACGAGCAGTACTTC
>TRBV30|15|NA|TRBJ1-4|NA
CAWRSGTATNEKLFF
TGTGCCTGGAGGTCTGGCACAGCAACTAATGAAAAACTGTTTTTT
>TRBV28|15|TRBD2|TRBJ2-7|NA
CASSFLGTTSYEQYF
TGTGCCAGCAGTTTTTTGGGGACTACTTCCTACGAGCAGTACTTC
>TRBV2|14|TRBD2|TRBJ2-3|NA
CASSGPGGRDTQYF
TGTGCCAGCAGTGGTCCGGGAGGGCGGGATACGCAGTATTTT
>TRBV28|15|NA|TRBJ2-6|once
CASTRQLSGANVLTF
TGTGCCAGCACCCGACAGCTCTCTGGGGCCAACGTCCTGACTTTC
>TRBV14|15|NA|TRBJ2-1|NA
CASSRLGAEYNEQFF
TGTGCCAGCAGCCGTCTGGGGGCGGAATACAATGAGCAGTTCTTC
>TRBV6-5|15|TRBD2|TRBJ2-7|NA
CASSYHSGSFYEQYF
TGTGCCAGCAGTTACCACAGCGGGAGCTTCTACGAGCAGTACTTC
>TRBV5-1|15|NA|TRBJ1-2|NA
CASSLVPGLEYGYTF
TGCGCCAGCAGCTTGGTTCCGGGACTTGAGTATGGCTACACCTTC
>TRBV14|13|NA|TRBJ2-7|NA
CASSRWGGDEQYF
TGTGCCAGCAGCCGGTGGGGGGGCGACGAGCAGTACTTC
>TRBV5-5|14|NA|TRBJ2-3|NA
CASSLGRGTDTQYF
TGTGCCAGCAGCTTGGGCAGGGGTACAGATACGCAGTATTTT
>TRBV10-2|15|NA|TRBJ2-3|few
CASSDPPTAPDTQYF
TGCGCCAGCAGTGATCCGCCTACCGCCCCAGATACGCAGTATTTT
>TRBV30|15|NA|TRBJ1-4|NA
CAGDTTRYRIEKLFF
TGTGCCGGGGATACCACGAGGTACAGGATTGAAAAACTGTTTTTT
>TRBV5-4|13|NA|TRBJ2-5|NA
CASSLGSQETQYF
TGTGCCAGCAGCTTGGGCAGCCAAGAGACCCAGTACTTC
>TRBV28|14|TRBD1|TRBJ1-2|few
CASSSGQGAYGYTF
TGTGCCAGCAGTTCGGGACAGGGGGCGTATGGCTACACCTTC
>TRBV28|12|NA|TRBJ1-2|NA
CASSLQVYGYTF
TGTGCCAGCAGTTTGCAGGTCTATGGCTACACCTTC
>TRBV6-1|15|TRBD1|TRBJ1-2|NA
CASSDPPTGDYGYTF
TGTGCCAGCAGTGACCCCCCGACAGGGGACTATGGCTACACCTTC
>TRBV20-1|11|NA|TRBJ2-5|NA
CSAFRAETQYF
TGCAGTGCTTTCCGAGCAGAGACCCAGTACTTC